The 19 T cell receptor beta chains reported below all come from one sample, sequenced in a study of T cell repertoires in cytomegalovirus infection. From the reads, TCRdb called clonotypes with MiXCR, one entry per CDR3 protein. The sample holds almost 500,000 distinct CDR3 sequences, about 11% seen once. The sample comprised PBMCs. These receptors came from a human donor in good health (CMV status not recorded). Some clones in this sample may be carry-over from other donors' samples.

This clonotype was picked up many times. This chain connects TRBV28 to TRBJ1-4; a weak D match, TRBD1 (5 bases). V lost 5 bases, J lost 4 bases, and 11 bases lay in between. The CDR3 runs to 14 residues. CDR1 MDHEN and CDR2 SYDVKM come from the germline V gene. The CDR3 here is CASSRDGGNEKLFF. The CDR3 nucleotides read TGTGCCAGCAGTCGGGACGGAGGTAATGAAAAACTGTTTTTT.

The table lists this clonotype with a few counts. The chain employs TRBV11-2 and TRBJ1-3; D may be TRBD1 (5 bases). CDR1 is SGHAT, CDR2 FQNNGV, per germline. The CDR3 runs 15 residues. Trimming pared 3 bases from V and 0 bases from J, leaving 9 bases between. The CDR3 sequence is CASSFPGNSGNTIYF. Here the CDR3 DNA reads TGTGCCAGCAGCTTCCCAGGGAACTCTGGAAACACCATATATTTT.

This clonotype came up many times. J is TRBJ1-4 and V is TRBV5-1; perhaps TRBD1 as D (6 bases). V shed 0 bases and J shed 8 bases, with 14 bases lying between them. There are 15 residues in the CDR3. Germline lookup yields CDR1 SGHRS and CDR2 YFSETQ. The DNA of the CDR3 is TGCGCCAGCAGCTTGGGGGCAACAGGGCACGAAAAACTGTTTTTT. It specifies CASSLGATGHEKLFF. The full variable domain, completed using reference TRBV5-1 and TRBJ1-4, is KAGVTQTPRYLIKTRGQQVTLSCSPISGHRSVSWYQQTPGQGLQFLFEYFSETQRNKGNFPGRFSGRQFSNSRSEMNVSTLELGDSALYLCASSLGATGHEKLFFGSGTQLSVL.

At least ten counts were recorded for this clonotype. The rearrangement joins TRBV12-3 or TRBV12-4 to TRBJ1-2; D not certain. The CDR3 sequence is 15 residues long. The V and J ends lost 4 bases and 4 bases respectively, with 16 bases between them. In nucleotides, the CDR3 is TGTGCCAGCAGTTCCGGGCCCCGGGAGGGCTATGGCTACACCTTC. Its protein product is CASSSGPREGYGYTF.

This clonotype was recorded at least ten times. This rearrangement joins TRBV19 to TRBJ2-1, with 12 bases fitting TRBD2. Germline CDR1 LNHDA, CDR2 SQIVND (reference sequence). V shed 3 bases and J 0 bases; nucleotides not matched to a gene: 6. The CDR3 totals 18 residues. The CDR3 DNA follows: TGTGCCAGTAGTATCGGACTAGCGGGATTTAGCTCCTACAATGAGCAGTTCTTC. Encoded protein: CASSIGLAGFSSYNEQFF.

At least ten counts were recorded for this clonotype. V is TRBV7-2 and J is TRBJ1-6, with D possibly matching TRBD1 (5 bases). This CDR3 is 12 amino acids long. In germline, CDR1 is SGHTA, CDR2 FQGNSA. V was cut by 2 bases and J by 9 bases, with 5 bases left in between. The CDR3 reads CASSLTGSPLHF. CDR3 coding DNA: TGTGCCAGCAGCTTAACAGGTTCACCCCTCCACTTT.

The chain joins TRBV5-1 to TRBJ1-1; unclear D gene. The CDR3 is 14 amino acids. Germline lookup yields CDR1 SGHRS and CDR2 YFSETQ. The germline V and J ends were trimmed by 2 bases and 6 bases, with 14 bases remaining between them. The CDR3 region is CASSFSRGSPEAFF. The CDR3 nucleotides are TGCGCCAGCAGCTTTTCTCGAGGGTCTCCTGAAGCTTTCTTT.

This clonotype occurred a few times. V and J are TRBV19 and TRBJ2-1, with 11 bases lining up with TRBD1. CDR1 and CDR2 (germline): LNHDA, SQIVND (reference sequence). This CDR3 contains 16 residues. The J segment lost 2 bases and the V segment lost 1 base, leaving 1 base of the junction unmatched. DNA for the CDR3: TGTGCCAGTAGTATAGGGGGACAGGGGGCCTACAATGAGCAGTTCTTC. Amino acids: CASSIGGQGAYNEQFF.

The chain carries TRBV19 and TRBJ2-1, with D possibly being TRBD1 (6 bases). Germline lookup yields CDR1 LNHDA and CDR2 SQIVND (reference sequence). The CDR3 has 16 amino acids. Trimming shortened V by 3 bases and J by 1 base, and 13 bases separated the two germline ends. The CDR3 nucleotides read TGTGCCAGTAGTATTTCGGGGACACCGTCCTACAATGAGCAGTTCTTC. Amino acids: CASSISGTPSYNEQFF.

This clonotype was recorded many times. CDR3 amino acids: CSASASGEETQYF. The DNA of the CDR3 is TGCAGTGCATCCGCAAGCGGGGAAGAGACCCAGTACTTC. The genes are TRBV20-1 and TRBJ2-5; 7 bases fit TRBD2. This CDR3 has 13 residues. The germline gives CDR1 DFQATT, CDR2 SNEGSKA (reference sequence). The V segment lost 6 bases and the J segment 3 bases; nucleotides outside the gene matches: 7.

This clonotype came up a few times. The rearrangement links TRBV6-2 or TRBV6-3 to TRBJ1-5, with TRBD1 matching 9 bases. The V gene's germline CDR1 is MNHEY and CDR2 SVGEGT. CDR3 size: 13 residues. J lost 7 bases, V lost 8 bases, and 6 bases had no gene match. The CDR3 DNA is TGTGCCAGCGCGGGACAGGGAAACCAGCCCCAGCATTTT. Translation gives CASAGQGNQPQHF.

The chain carries TRBV27 and TRBJ2-3; TRBD1 aligns across 8 bases. Germline V lookup: CDR1 MNHEY, CDR2 SMNVEV (reference sequence). V was pared by 5 bases and J by 4 bases, with 2 bases of the junction left unmatched. The length of the CDR3 is 13 residues. CDR3 amino acids: CASSQGASDTQYF. CDR3 in DNA: TGTGCCAGCAGTCAGGGGGCGTCAGATACGCAGTATTTT.

This clonotype came up a few times. CDR3 region: CASSLDAQYEPQHF. CDR3 sequence (DNA): TGTGCCAGCAGCTTAGATGCCCAATACGAGCCCCAGCATTTT. The chain recombines TRBV11-2 with TRBJ1-5; D call uncertain. The length of the CDR3 is 14 residues. Per the germline V gene, CDR1 is SGHAT and CDR2 is FQNNGV. Between the trimmed V and J ends, which lost 0 bases and 8 bases, there was a span of 11 bases.

This clonotype was seen a few times. Here the CDR3 reads CSARVARGSSDTQYF. The CDR3 DNA is TGCAGTGCTAGAGTCGCCAGGGGAAGCTCAGATACGCAGTATTTT. This rearrangement joins TRBV20-1 to TRBJ2-3; D might be TRBD1 (6 bases). With 1 base removed from V and 4 bases from J, the gap between germline ends came to 15 bases. The CDR3 runs to 15 residues. The germline gives CDR1 DFQATT, CDR2 SNEGSKA (reference sequence).

At least ten counts were recorded for this clonotype. V gene TRBV7-2 combines with J gene TRBJ1-6; no clear D gene. With 4 bases removed from V and 7 bases from J, the gap between germline ends came to 14 bases. This CDR3 has 15 amino acids. Germline V lookup: CDR1 SGHTA, CDR2 FQGNSA. As DNA, the CDR3 is TGTGCCAGCAGCTCGTACCCGGGTGCGAATTCACCCCTCCACTTT. Residues: CASSSYPGANSPLHF.

The chain couples TRBV12-3 or TRBV12-4 to TRBJ1-1, with 8 bases identical to TRBD1. J gave up 0 bases and V 6 bases, and 6 bases lay outside the gene matches. The CDR3 extends over 15 amino acids. CDR3 amino acids: CASSPAGQVNTEAFF. The CDR3 nucleotides are TGTGCCAGCAGCCCGGCGGGACAGGTGAACACTGAAGCTTTCTTT.

This clonotype has at least ten counts. Germline is not matched at one junction end, which may reflect a read error. The V call is TRBV4-1, the J call TRBJ1-1; D is perhaps TRBD1 (5 bases). Germline assignment: CDR1 MGHRA and CDR2 YSYEKL. The CDR3 consists of 15 residues. The CDR3 nucleotides read TGCGCCAGCAGTCAAGAGTGGGGACCGAACACTGAAGCTTTCTTT. Translating it yields CASSQEWGPNTEAFF.

Many counts were recorded for this clonotype. J is TRBJ2-5 and V is TRBV11-3, with 9 bases that match TRBD1. With 5 bases clipped from V and 5 bases from J, the junction kept 6 bases outside the gene matches. The V gene's germline CDR1 is SGHNT and CDR2 YENEEA. The CDR3 length is 14 residues. The CDR3 DNA is TGTGCCAGCAGCACGGGACAGGGAGAGGAGACCCAGTACTTC. This translates into CASSTGQGEETQYF.

CDR3 sequence (DNA): TGCAGCGCGCAAGGTGGGAATCAGCCCCAGCATTTT. Protein: CSAQGGNQPQHF. The V call is TRBV29-1, the J call TRBJ1-5; D unclear. Germline CDR1 and CDR2: SQVTM and ANQGSEA. The CDR3 loop spans 12 amino acids. V shed 7 bases and J shed 4 bases, with 11 bases lying between them.